This is a list of T cell receptor beta chains from one sample in a study of cytomegalovirus exposure and HLA in healthy donors. Clones were sequenced by immunoSEQ multiplex PCR, and TCRdb holds only the in-frame ones, with some missing. This table holds nearly 300,000 clones, roughly 90% found once. Sequenced material: PBMCs. The receptors stem from a man aged 35 to 55 in good health and CMV-seropositive. Both conserved end residues are part of each CDR3. A D gene is named only where the DNA matches it firmly. Size is omitted from some rows. Given values are once, few, many or a class for expanded clones.

size	V	J	D	DNA	CDR3
once	TRBV19	TRBJ1-2	-	TGTGCCAGTAGTAGCATCAGGGGACCAGATGGCTACACCTTC	CASSSIRGPDGYTF
-	TRBV18	TRBJ1-5	TRBD1	TGTGCCAGCTCATCGGACAGGGGAAGGGATCAGCCCCAGCATTTT	CASSSDRGRDQPQHF
-	TRBV11-2	TRBJ2-7	-	TGTGCCAGCAGCCCCCAGGCAGGGGGGATCTACGAGCAGTACTTC	CASSPQAGGIYEQYF
-	TRBV15	TRBJ1-1	-	TGTGCCACCAGCAGATCCCAACAGGTGAACACTGAAGCTTTCTTT	CATSRSQQVNTEAFF
-	TRBV5-1	TRBJ2-5	-	TGCGCCAGCAGTTCGACGGGATACCAAGAGACCCAGTACTTC	CASSSTGYQETQYF
-	TRBV7-2	TRBJ1-5	-	TGTGCCAGCAGCTTATCAAGCAGCAATCAGCCCCAGCATTTT	CASSLSSSNQPQHF
-	TRBV5-6	TRBJ2-7	-	TGTGCCAGCAGCTTACATCCGTCCTACGAGCAGTACTTC	CASSLHPSYEQYF
-	TRBV7-2	TRBJ2-1	TRBD2	TGTGCCGGAATGCTAGCGGGAGGTTCCGGAGAGCAGTTCTTC	CAGMLAGGSGEQFF
-	TRBV19	TRBJ2-7	-	TGTGCCAGTAGTATAGGAGGCGGCTCCTACGAGCAGTACTTC	CASSIGGGSYEQYF
-	TRBV4-2	TRBJ2-7	-	TGTGCCAGCAGCTCGGACGAGCGGTACGAGCAGTACTTC	CASSSDERYEQYF
once	TRBV7-6	TRBJ1-5	-	TGTGCCAGCAGCTTAGCCCCCCCAGGGGCAAACAATCAGCCCCAGCATTTT	CASSLAPPGANNQPQHF
-	TRBV27	TRBJ2-7	-	TGTGCCAGCAGTTCAGGGGCAGGCTACGAGCAGTACTTC	CASSSGAGYEQYF
-	TRBV2	TRBJ2-4	TRBD2	TGTGCCAGCACGTCGAGCGGGAGGAGAAACATTCAGTACTTC	CASTSSGRRNIQYF
-	TRBV18	TRBJ2-2	-	TGTGCCAGCTCACCACAACTGAACACCGGGGAGCTGTTTTTT	CASSPQLNTGELFF
-	TRBV5-4	TRBJ1-2	-	TGTGCCAGCAGCTTGGCCATTACAAGGACAGACTATGGCTACACCTTC	CASSLAITRTDYGYTF
-	TRBV6-6	TRBJ2-3	-	TGTGCCAGCAGTTGGCTACTAGAGATTGTCACAGATACGCAGTATTTT	CASSWLLEIVTDTQYF
few	TRBV29-1	TRBJ2-7	TRBD1	TGCAGCGTTGCCACAGGGGTTAGCTCCTACGAGCAGTACTTC	CSVATGVSSYEQYF
-	TRBV28	TRBJ1-1	-	TGTGCCAGCAGCTATACAACAGGGCGGTACACTGAAGCTTTCTTT	CASSYTTGRYTEAFF
-	TRBV4-1	TRBJ2-1	-	TGCGCCAGCAGCCAAGGCCGTAGGGGGGGGGTCGGAGCCAATGAGCAGTTCTTC	CASSQGRRGGVGANEQFF
-	TRBV7-2	TRBJ2-7	TRBD2	TGTGCCAGCAGCTTCCGACCCCAAACTAGCGGGAGCAACGAGCAGTACTTC	CASSFRPQTSGSNEQYF
-	TRBV10-3	TRBJ2-5	TRBD1	TGTGCCATCAGTGCGACAGGGGTTGAGACCCAGTACTTC	CAISATGVETQYF
-	TRBV18	TRBJ2-1	TRBD2	TGTGCCAGCTCCCCGACTAGCGGGGGCTACAATGAGCAGTTCTTC	CASSPTSGGYNEQFF
-	TRBV28	TRBJ2-7	-	TGTGCCAGCGATAACAGGGTTTCCCACGAGCAGTACTTC	CASDNRVSHEQYF
-	TRBV2	TRBJ2-1	TRBD2	TGTGCCAGCAGACTACTAGCGGGAGGATTCAATGAGCAGTTCTTC	CASRLLAGGFNEQFF
-	TRBV18	TRBJ2-7	-	TGTGCCAGCTCACTTCCAGGGAAGCACTACGAGCAGTACTTC	CASSLPGKHYEQYF
-	TRBV9	TRBJ1-1	-	TGTGCCAGCAGCGGGGGACAAAGGACTGAAGCTTTCTTT	CASSGGQRTEAFF
once	TRBV7-9	TRBJ2-7	TRBD1	TGTGCCAGCACCGAGCAGGGGGTGACCTACGAGCAGTACTTC	CASTEQGVTYEQYF
-	TRBV2	TRBJ2-3	-	TGTGCCAGCAGTGATACTTTGGAGGGCCTTTTT	CASSDTLEGLF
-	TRBV2	TRBJ2-5	-	TGTGCCAGCAGTGAGACTAGTAACCAAGAGACCCAGTACTTC	CASSETSNQETQYF
-	TRBV7-8	TRBJ1-1	TRBD1	TGTGCCAGCAGCTTAAAGGACAGGGGGGGGACTGAAGCTTTCTTT	CASSLKDRGGTEAFF
-	TRBV6-6	TRBJ1-4	TRBD1	TGTGCCAGCAGGGACGGGACAGCTAATGAAAAACTGTTTTTT	CASRDGTANEKLFF
-	TRBV7-9	TRBJ2-5	TRBD2	TGTGCCAGCAGCCGGGGAGGCGGGGGAGAGACCCAGTACTTC	CASSRGGGGETQYF
-	TRBV10-3	TRBJ2-4	TRBD1	TGTGCCATCAGTGAGTCAGGAGGGACAGGGGTGTCCAAAAACATTCAGTACTTC	CAISESGGTGVSKNIQYF
-	TRBV27	TRBJ2-7	TRBD1	TGTGCCAGCAGCCGGGACAGGGGTTCCTACGAGCAGTACTTC	CASSRDRGSYEQYF
-	TRBV11-2	TRBJ2-7	TRBD1	TGTGCCAGCAGCTTAGTTCTGGACAGGGACCCCTACGAGCAGTACTTC	CASSLVLDRDPYEQYF
-	TRBV2	TRBJ1-2	-	TGTGCCAGCAGTGACGACACAGGGAGCCTTCATCTTTTTAACTATGGCTACACCTTC	CASSDDTGSLHLFNYGYTF
-	TRBV5-1	TRBJ2-2	-	TGCGCCAGCAGCTTGACTAGCCAGGGCGGGGAGCTGTTTTTT	CASSLTSQGGELFF
-	TRBV5-1	TRBJ2-2	-	TGCGCCAGCAGCTTCCGGATCGGGGCGGGGCTAAACACCGGGGAGCTGTTTTTT	CASSFRIGAGLNTGELFF
-	TRBV27	TRBJ2-7	TRBD2	TGTGCCAGCAGGAGCGGGGGCAACTACGAGCAGTACTTC	CASRSGGNYEQYF
-	TRBV7-8	TRBJ2-1	TRBD1	TGTGCCAGCAGCTTAGGGGGACAGGGGGCCATCTACAATGAGCAGTTCTTC	CASSLGGQGAIYNEQFF
-	TRBV4-1	TRBJ2-7	-	TGCGCCAGCAGCCAAGCCGGGACACCTTACGAGCAGTACTTC	CASSQAGTPYEQYF
-	TRBV15	TRBJ2-2	-	TGTGCCACCAGCAGAGCCATAGGGACTGTGAACACCGGGGAGCTGTTTTTT	CATSRAIGTVNTGELFF
-	TRBV5-6	TRBJ1-1	-	TGTGCCAGCAGCACTCGAATAGGGGAGGAAACTGAAGCTTTCTTT	CASSTRIGEETEAFF
-	TRBV5-1	TRBJ2-3	-	TGCGCCAGCAGCTTTCCAGGGTCAGATACGCAGTATTTT	CASSFPGSDTQYF
few	TRBV9	TRBJ1-2	TRBD1	TGTGCCAGCAGCGGCGCGGGGACAGTGTATGGCTACACCTTC	CASSGAGTVYGYTF
few	TRBV2	TRBJ1-1	-	TGTGCCAGCAAAACAGGGTTGAACACTGAAGCTTTCTTT	CASKTGLNTEAFF
-	TRBV7-2	TRBJ2-5	TRBD2	TGTGCCAGCAGCTTAGCCCTAGCGGGAGTAGGTGAGACCCAGTACTTC	CASSLALAGVGETQYF
-	TRBV7-9	TRBJ2-1	TRBD2	TGTGCCAGCAGTCCTCCGGGACTAGCGGAATACAATGAGCAGTTCTTC	CASSPPGLAEYNEQFF
-	TRBV4-1	TRBJ2-1	TRBD2	TGCGCCAGCAGCCAAGATCCGACTAGCGGGTACAATGAGCAGTTCTTC	CASSQDPTSGYNEQFF
-	TRBV11-1	TRBJ2-1	TRBD2	TGTGCCAGCAGCTTAGGACCCTTTAGCGGGAGGCCCTACAATGAGCAGTTCTTC	CASSLGPFSGRPYNEQFF
-	TRBV7-9	TRBJ2-7	TRBD2	TGTTCCAGCAGCTCCCCCGGGACTAGCTACCACGAGCAGTACTTC	CSSSSPGTSYHEQYF
-	TRBV11-1	TRBJ2-3	TRBD2	TGTGCCAGCAGCTTAGGCGGACTAGCGGGAGTGGATACGCAGTATTTT	CASSLGGLAGVDTQYF
-	TRBV29-1	TRBJ1-5	-	TGCAGCGCACTCGGCGAGGATCGAATGGGCAATCAGCCCCAGCATTTT	CSALGEDRMGNQPQHF
-	TRBV29-1	TRBJ2-1	TRBD2	TGCAGCGTTGTCGGACTAGCGGGAGGGCCGCTCGGGAATGAGCAGTTCTTC	CSVVGLAGGPLGNEQFF
-	TRBV19	TRBJ2-5	-	TGTGCCAGTAGTCTATCCGGTTGGGAGACCCAGTACTTC	CASSLSGWETQYF
-	TRBV29-1	TRBJ2-7	-	TGCAGCGTCCGGACATACTCCTACGAGCAGTACTTC	CSVRTYSYEQYF
-	TRBV6-4	TRBJ2-1	TRBD1	TGTGCCAGCAGCGTACTACCGGGACAGATCAATGAGCAGTTCTTC	CASSVLPGQINEQFF